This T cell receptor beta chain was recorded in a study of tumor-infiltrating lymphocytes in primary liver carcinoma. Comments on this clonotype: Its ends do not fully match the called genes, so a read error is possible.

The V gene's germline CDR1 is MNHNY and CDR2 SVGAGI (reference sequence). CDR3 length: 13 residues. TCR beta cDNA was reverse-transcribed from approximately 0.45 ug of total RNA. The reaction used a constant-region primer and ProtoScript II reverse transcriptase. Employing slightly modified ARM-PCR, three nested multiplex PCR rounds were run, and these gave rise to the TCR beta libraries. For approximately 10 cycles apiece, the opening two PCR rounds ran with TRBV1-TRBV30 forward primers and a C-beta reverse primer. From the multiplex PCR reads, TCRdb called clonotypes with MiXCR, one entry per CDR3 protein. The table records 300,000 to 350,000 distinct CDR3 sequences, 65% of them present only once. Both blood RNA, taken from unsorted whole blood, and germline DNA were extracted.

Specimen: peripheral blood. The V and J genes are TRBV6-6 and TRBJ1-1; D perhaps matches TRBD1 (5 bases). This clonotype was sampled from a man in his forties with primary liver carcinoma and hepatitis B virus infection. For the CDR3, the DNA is TGTACCAGCAGTCCCAGGGCGAACACTGAAGTTTTCTTT. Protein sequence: CTSSPRANTEVFF.